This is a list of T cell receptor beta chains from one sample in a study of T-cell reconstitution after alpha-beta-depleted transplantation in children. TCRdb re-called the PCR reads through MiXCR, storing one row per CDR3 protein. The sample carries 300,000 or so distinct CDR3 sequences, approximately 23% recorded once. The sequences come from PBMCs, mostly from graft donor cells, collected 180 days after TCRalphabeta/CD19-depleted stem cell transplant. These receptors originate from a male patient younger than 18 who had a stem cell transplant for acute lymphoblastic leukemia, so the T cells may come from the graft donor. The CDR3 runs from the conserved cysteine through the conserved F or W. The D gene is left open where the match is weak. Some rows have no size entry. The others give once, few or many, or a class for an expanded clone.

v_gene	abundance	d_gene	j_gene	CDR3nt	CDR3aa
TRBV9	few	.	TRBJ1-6	TGTGCCAGCAGCGTTGGCCAGGGTCCGGGTTTCCTTTATTCACTGAAGGCCCTCCACTTT	CASSVGQGPGFLYSLKALHF
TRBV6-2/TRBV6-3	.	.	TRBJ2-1	TGTGCCAGCAGTCGCTCCGGGACTCCTCGCTATGAGCAGTTCTTC	CASSRSGTPRYEQFF
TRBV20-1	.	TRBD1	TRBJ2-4	TGCAGTGCTAGAGTAGGGACAGGAGTAGCCAAAAACATTCAGTACTTC	CSARVGTGVAKNIQYF
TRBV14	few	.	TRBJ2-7	TGTGCCAGCAGCCAGACTAGTTGGGAGCAGTACTTC	CASSQTSWEQYF
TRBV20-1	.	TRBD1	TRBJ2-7	TGCAGTGCTGTGGGACAGGGGAGCTCCTACGAGCAGTACTTC	CSAVGQGSSYEQYF
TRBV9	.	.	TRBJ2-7	TGTGCCAGCAGTGCCGCTCCGGGACTGACCTACGAGCAGTACTTC	CASSAAPGLTYEQYF
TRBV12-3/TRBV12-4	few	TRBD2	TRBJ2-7	TGTGCCAGCAGCGGGAGGGGCGAGCAGTACTTC	CASSGRGEQYF
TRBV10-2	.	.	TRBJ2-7	TGCGCCAGCAGTGAACCCGGGACACGACCCTACGAGCAGTACTTC	CASSEPGTRPYEQYF
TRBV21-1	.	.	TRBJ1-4	TGTGCCAGCAGCAAAAGGGACGAGAACTTGTTTTTT	CASSKRDENLFF
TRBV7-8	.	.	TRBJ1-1	TGTGCCACCAGCTTTACTAGGGGGGCGAACACTGAAGCTTTCTTT	CATSFTRGANTEAFF
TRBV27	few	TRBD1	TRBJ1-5	TGTGCCAGCGCTTTATCAGGGGGTGTGAGGCAGCCCCAGCATTTT	CASALSGGVRQPQHF
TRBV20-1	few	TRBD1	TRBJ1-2	TGCAGTGCTAGTGCAGACAGGGCAGGCTACACCTTC	CSASADRAGYTF
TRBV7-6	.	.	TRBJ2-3	TGTGCCAGCAGCACTAGTTTAAGCACAGATACGCAGTATTTT	CASSTSLSTDTQYF
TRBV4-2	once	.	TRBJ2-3	TGTGCCAGCAGCCCGAGTTCCGATACGCAGTATTTT	CASSPSSDTQYF
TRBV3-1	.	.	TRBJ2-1	TGTGCCAGCAGCCGACTTCGGGGAAGTGAGCAGTTCTTC	CASSRLRGSEQFF
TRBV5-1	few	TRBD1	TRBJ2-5	TGCGCCAGCAGCAGAGGACAGGGAAGGGAGACCCAGTACTTC	CASSRGQGRETQYF
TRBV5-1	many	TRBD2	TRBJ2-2	TGCGCCAGCAGCTTATTAGCGGGGCTGAACACCGGGGAGCTGTTTTTT	CASSLLAGLNTGELFF
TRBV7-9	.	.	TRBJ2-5	TGTGCCAGCAGCCCCTCACTGGTACAAGAGACCCAGTACTTC	CASSPSLVQETQYF
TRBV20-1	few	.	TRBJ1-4	TGCAGTGCTAGAGATGGATGGACAGCTGAAAAACTGTTTTTT	CSARDGWTAEKLFF
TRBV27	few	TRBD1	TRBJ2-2	TGTGCCAGCAGTTTATATATATCCGACAGGGGGACCGGGGAGCTGTTTTTT	CASSLYISDRGTGELFF
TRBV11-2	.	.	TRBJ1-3	TGTGCCAGCAGCCTCCACAGGGTTCACTTTGGAAACACCATATATTTT	CASSLHRVHFGNTIYF
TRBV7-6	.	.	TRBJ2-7	TGTGCCAGCAGCTTAGCCGGACTATCTCGGTACGAGCAGTACTTC	CASSLAGLSRYEQYF
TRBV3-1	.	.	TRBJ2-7	TGTGCCAGCAGCCAAGAACCCCTGGGACGGCCCTACGAGCAGTACTTC	CASSQEPLGRPYEQYF
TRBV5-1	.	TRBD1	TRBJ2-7	TGCGCCAGCAGCTTGGCAGGCTACAGGGGCGAGCAGTACTTC	CASSLAGYRGEQYF
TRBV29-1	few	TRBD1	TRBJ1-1	TGCAGCGTCTTACCGACCGGGACAGGGTGGACTGAAGCTTTCTTT	CSVLPTGTGWTEAFF
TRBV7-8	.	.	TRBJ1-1	TGTGCCAGCAGCTTAAGGGGGGCGTACGCTTTCTTT	CASSLRGAYAFF
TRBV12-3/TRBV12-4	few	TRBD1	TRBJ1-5	TGTGCCAGCACCCCCCGGACAGGGGGCGCCGGGGATCAGCCCCAGCATTTT	CASTPRTGGAGDQPQHF
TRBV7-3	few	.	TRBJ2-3	TGTGCCAGCAGCCCTACGACCACAGATACGCAGTATTTT	CASSPTTTDTQYF
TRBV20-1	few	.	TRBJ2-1	TGCAGTGCTAGGATTAGTATCCGAAGATCTGAGCAGTTCTTC	CSARISIRRSEQFF
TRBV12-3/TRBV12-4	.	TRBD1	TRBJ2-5	TGTGCCAGCAGTCCCCGTGGACAGGGAGCAGAGACCCAGTACTTC	CASSPRGQGAETQYF
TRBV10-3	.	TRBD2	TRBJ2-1	TGTGCCACTGAAGGGACTAGCGGAACCCCGCAAGTGGGGCAGTTCTTC	CATEGTSGTPQVGQFF
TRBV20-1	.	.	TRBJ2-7	TGCAGTGCGCTGGCCGCGGGGTCCCCCTACGAGCAGTACTTC	CSALAAGSPYEQYF
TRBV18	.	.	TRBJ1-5	TGTGCCAGCTCACCTCAGGGGAGGCGCAATCAGCCCCAGCATTTT	CASSPQGRRNQPQHF
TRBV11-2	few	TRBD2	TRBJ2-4	TGTGCCAGCAGCTTACAAGCGGGAGAGGCTCGAGCCAAAAACATTCAGTACTTC	CASSLQAGEARAKNIQYF
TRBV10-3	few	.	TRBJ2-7	TGTGCCATCAGTGAGTCGAGGCGGCACGGGTCGGGGACCTACGAGCAGTACTTC	CAISESRRHGSGTYEQYF
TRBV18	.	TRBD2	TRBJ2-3	TGTGCCAGCTCACCAACCCCGGGACTAGCTTCCCATCGCACAGATACGCAGTATTTT	CASSPTPGLASHRTDTQYF
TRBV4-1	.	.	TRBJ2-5	TGCGCCAGCAGCCAATTAGTAGGGGACTTCCAAGAGACCCAGTACTTC	CASSQLVGDFQETQYF
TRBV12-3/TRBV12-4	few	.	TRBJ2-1	TGTGCCAGCACCTGGGAGCCCGAATACAATGAGCAGTTCTTC	CASTWEPEYNEQFF
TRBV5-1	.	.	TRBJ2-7	TGCGCCAGCAGCTTGACGACAGGCCCGGTTTACGAGCAGTACTTC	CASSLTTGPVYEQYF
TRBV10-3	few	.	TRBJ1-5	TGTGCCACCTGCGGAGGGGAACATAGCAATCAGCCCCAGCATTTT	CATCGGEHSNQPQHF
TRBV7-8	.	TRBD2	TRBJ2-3	TGTGCCAGCAGCTTAGTGGGGACTATATCTAGCACAGATACGCAGTATTTT	CASSLVGTISSTDTQYF
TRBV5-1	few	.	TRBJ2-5	TGCGCCAGCAGCTTTAAACTAGCAACACAAGAGACCCAGTACTTC	CASSFKLATQETQYF
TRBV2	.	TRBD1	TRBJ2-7	TGTGCCAGCAGACACCATAAGGACAGGGCCTACGAGCAGTACTTC	CASRHHKDRAYEQYF
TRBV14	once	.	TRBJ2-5	TGTGCCAGCAGCCAATTTTGGGGACCTGGAGAGACCCAGTACTTC	CASSQFWGPGETQYF
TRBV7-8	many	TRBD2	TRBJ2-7	TGTGCCAGCAGCCCCCTATGGCTAGCGGGAGGGTACGAGCAGTACTTC	CASSPLWLAGGYEQYF
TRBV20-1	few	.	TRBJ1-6	TGCAGTGCCTCCGAGTTGATCTCACCCCTCCACTTT	CSASELISPLHF
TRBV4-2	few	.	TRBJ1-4	TGTGCCAGCAGCTGGACGGAAACTAATGAAAAACTGTTTTTT	CASSWTETNEKLFF
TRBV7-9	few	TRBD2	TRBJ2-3	TGTGCCAGCAGCCAAGGGCCCTTAGCGGGAGAAACAGATACGCAGTATTTT	CASSQGPLAGETDTQYF
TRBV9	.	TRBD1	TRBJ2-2	TGTGCCAGCAGCTGGACAGGGGGGGGCGGGGAGCTGTTTTTT	CASSWTGGGGELFF
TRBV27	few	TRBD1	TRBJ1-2	TGTGCCAGCACCTTGAGCCTGACAGGGGGCTATGGCTACACCTTC	CASTLSLTGGYGYTF
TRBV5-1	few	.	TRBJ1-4	TGCGCCAGCAGCTTGGACGGGGGACACGCAACTAATGAAAAACTGTTTTTT	CASSLDGGHATNEKLFF
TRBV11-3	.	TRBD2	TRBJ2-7	TGTGCCAGCAGCTTAGCGAAGCGGGGACCCTACGAGCAGTACTTC	CASSLAKRGPYEQYF
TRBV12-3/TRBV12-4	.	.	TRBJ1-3	TGTGCCAGCAGGGGCGAGTCTGGAAACACCATATATTTT	CASRGESGNTIYF
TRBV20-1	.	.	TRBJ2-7	TGCAGTGCTAGAGAGACCTACGAGCAGTACTTC	CSARETYEQYF
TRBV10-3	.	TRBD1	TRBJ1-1	TGTGCCATCAGTGCCAGAGGTGCAGGGGGCTTTTGGAACACTGAAGCTTTCTTT	CAISARGAGGFWNTEAFF